This T cell receptor (beta chain) was recorded in a study of T cells in Graves' hyperthyroidism and ophthalmopathy. CDR1 MNHEY and CDR2 SVGAGI come from the germline V gene. V was trimmed by 0 bases and J by 6 bases, leaving 15 bases between them. CDR3 length: 15 residues. RNA transcripts gave rise to amplified TCR beta CDR3 regions. A first-round RT-PCR of the TCR CDR3 used the HTBI primer set. Via MiXCR, TCRdb re-called the multiplex PCR reads, giving one row per CDR3 protein. The sample shows 360,000 or so distinct CDR3 sequences, 15% to 20% of them seen only once. Many counts were recorded for this clonotype.

The source is a woman between 40 and 55 years old with Graves' ophthalmopathy. The gene calls are TRBV6-5 and TRBJ2-7, with a weak D call TRBD1 (6 bases). Material for sequencing was blood. CDR3 sequence (DNA): TGTGCCAGCAGTTACTCCGGTTTCAGGGGCGGCGAGCAGTACTTC. It yields the protein CASSYSGFRGGEQYF.